The TCR beta chain under discussion was sequenced for a study of a mutant IDH1 vaccine in newly diagnosed glioma listed by TCRdb under 2021. About the investigation overall: Patients were given eight vaccinations, in weeks 1, 3, 5, 7, 11, 15, 19 and 23, which matched visits V03 through V10. Of the roughly 30 treated patients, about 62% were male and roughly 40% were female, and a mean age of roughly 41 years was recorded. Longitudinal TCRB deep sequencing was performed for about 25 treated patients wherever samples were available for exploratory analyses. Before enrollment, patients had received standard therapy of radiotherapy alone, temozolomide alone, or radiochemotherapy with temozolomide; most received the combination. Six visits were used for peripheral blood collection: V03 (baseline), V05, V07, V10, V12 and V13. Vaccination was initiated 4-6 weeks after radiotherapy alone, or concurrently with temozolomide cycles in the chemotherapy-containing groups. Broad study findings and their caveats: Changes in the top peripheral T cell clonotypes picked up by TCRB sequencing did not appear to be linked to pseudoprogression. Immune responses induced by the vaccine were seen in over 90% of patients across multiple MHC alleles. It was noted by the authors that analyses of patient blood samples could not be reproduced owing to sample limitations. Selection of PBMC samples for TCRB deep sequencing was based on availability.

Worth noting for this clone: What this receptor recognizes is not known. No much larger clone is present one base from it, and per-base qualities are unavailable.

Reading the label with the study, this specimen's time point is: week 23, last vaccination. A 20-mer mutant IDH1 peptide at 300 micrograms in Montanide made up each vaccine dose, which was injected subcutaneously together with topical imiquimod. Newly diagnosed WHO grade 3 or 4 IDH1-mutant astrocytomas showing loss of nuclear ATRX were present in the donors. The samples were drawn from NOA16, a multicentre, single-arm, open-label phase I trial in Germany that tested a mutant IDH1 peptide vaccine in humans for the first time. Genomic DNA for TCRB sequencing was extracted from EDTA blood using the DNeasy Blood and Tissue Kit. Library creation used the immunoSEQ multiplex PCR assay. Following the manufacturer's protocol, the hsTCRB Kit was used to amplify rearranged TCR beta chain sequences. Sequencing of TCRB libraries was carried out on an Illumina MiSeq. Per the source publication's procedure: The proprietary platform of the kit vendor was used for demultiplexing, trimming and gene mapping. The source is immuneACCESS, and TCRdb retained only in-frame sequences with V and J called. Part of the clones is not carried over; for the studies checked, unresolved V genes explain less than half of this, and the remainder is unexplained. Clone size and the V and J calls come from that table; the DNA yielded D and trimming. The sample table holds tens of thousands of clones, of which about four fifths were seen once. The ten most abundant clones make up 6% to 6.5% of the sample.

The sample consisted of PBMCs, taken from a glioma patient whose treatment included an IDH1 peptide vaccine. This sequence was found in a man aged 40-49 years with glioma.

The DNA sequence is given as TGTGCCTGGAGTGGGGGAGCGGGGCGCAATCAGCCCCAGCATTTT. This sequence encodes CAWSGGAGRNQPQHF. The V and J segments used are TRBV30 and TRBJ1-5; perhaps TRBD1 is the D gene, with 5 bases matching. The CDR3 runs 15 amino acids, cysteine and phenylalanine included. Just the 45-base CDR3 DNA is kept, in frame starting at base 1. CDR1 GTSNPN and CDR2 SVGIG are derived from the germline V gene (reference sequence). V loses 1 base of germline sequence and J loses 2 bases, and the interval between the two ends is 12 bases.